This TCR beta chain came from a study of OX40 agonist ivuxolimab in advanced cancers. This clone was found once. Germline CDR1 reads GTSNPN; CDR2 reads SVGIG (reference sequence). Between the trimmed V and J ends, which lost 2 bases and 3 bases, there was a span of 17 bases. This CDR3 spans 15 amino acids. The protocol was immunoSEQ multiplex PCR, while the TCRdb copy is restricted to in-frame clones and leaves out a portion. The sample has about 80,000 clones; approximately 89% are singletons. The sample here was CD4+ or CD8+ T cells sorted from blood, taken in a trial of the OX40 agonist ivuxolimab. The origin of this receptor is an adult with an advanced solid tumor such as melanoma, head and neck, liver or kidney cancer. J is TRBJ2-7 and V is TRBV30, with D perhaps TRBD1 or TRBD2 (5 bases each). CDR3 loop: CAWSLIGRGDYEQYF. The CDR3, as DNA: TGTGCCTGGAGTCTTATCGGCAGAGGGGACTACGAGCAGTACTTC. Looking up the rest from reference TRBV30 and TRBJ2-7 gives the full variable domain: SQTIHQWPATLVQPVGSPLSLECTVEGTSNPNLYWYRQAAGRGLQLLFYSVGIGQISSEVPQNLSASRPQDRQFILSSKKLLLSDSGFYLCAWSLIGRGDYEQYFGPGTRLTVT.